Listed here is a single TCR beta chain. Its antigen is undetermined. This entry belongs to a study of T cell responses to AZD1222 COVID-19 vaccine. Whole-study findings and limits: In a largely white British group with more females than males, clonal diversity was possibly underestimated.

TCRdb keeps only in-frame clones here, not all; method: immunoSEQ multiplex PCR. Of around 140,000 clones listed, 85% to 95% were seen once; the top ten hold approximately 0.96%. Unmatched junction bases numbered 14, after V lost 2 bases and J lost 4 bases. Germline V CDR1 and CDR2: WSHSY, SAAADI. The CDR3 is 18 residues long. The chain joins TRBV10-2 to TRBJ2-1, with 7 bases fitting TRBD2. The material sequenced was peripheral blood, taken on day 0 of MenACWY control vaccination. This TCR derives from an adult in good health. The chain's CDR3 is CASSERAAGGLDYNEQFF. In DNA form, the CDR3 reads TGCGCCAGCAGTGAGAGGGCGGCGGGCGGACTAGATTACAATGAGCAGTTCTTC.